Below, 30 T cell receptor beta chains from the same sample are listed, as sequenced in a study of CD8+ T cells in alopecia areata. Extracted RNA was reverse transcribed, and the resulting cDNA served as sequencing template. The table came from immunoSEQ multiplex PCR; TCRdb's copy has only in-frame clones and leaves some out. The sample has approximately 180,000 clones, almost 65% seen once. The specimen was CD4+ T cells sorted from blood, collected at week 0. These receptors were collected from a human donor with alopecia areata.

Concerning this clone itself: The same CDR3 arises from other DNA sequences in this sample as well. The gene calls are TRBV5-1 and TRBJ1-1; tentative D call: TRBD1 (5 bases). The CDR3 covers 14 residues. The V end lost 0 bases, the J end lost 4 bases, and 10 bases lay between the germline ends. Germline CDR1 SGHRS, CDR2 YFSETQ. CDR3 DNA: TGCGCCAGCAGCTTGGGGCAGGGAGGCACTGAAGCTTTCTTT. Amino acids: CASSLGQGGTEAFF.

The genes are TRBV14 and TRBJ1-2, with unresolved D. Germline V gene sequence: CDR1 SGHDN, CDR2 FVKESK. This CDR3 region has 13 residues. V lost 4 bases and J lost 6, with 12 bases in between. CDR3 DNA sequence: TGTGCCAGCAGCCGCGGGGATCGGAATGGCTACACCTTC. Translating gives CASSRGDRNGYTF. Full variable domain (missing parts from reference TRBV14 and TRBJ1-2): EAGVTQFPSHSVIEKGQTVTLRCDPISGHDNLYWYRRVMGKEIKFLLHFVKESKQDESGMPNNRFLAERTGGTYSTLKVQPAELEDSGVYFCASSRGDRNGYTFGSGTRLTVV.

Concerning this clone: The same CDR3 can be traced to other DNA sequences in this sample. The chain recombines TRBV29-1 with TRBJ1-1; D unresolved. The CDR3 is 13 amino acids. CDR1 is SQVTM, CDR2 ANQGSEA, per germline. V dropped 6 bases and J dropped 0 bases, with 11 bases sitting between them. CDR3 protein: CSVAGVMNTEAFF. CDR3 in DNA: TGCAGCGTCGCCGGGGTCATGAACACTGAAGCTTTCTTT. Complete variable domain (other parts from reference TRBV29-1 and TRBJ1-1): SAVISQKPSRDICQRGTSLTIQCQVDSQVTMMFWYRQQPGQSLTLIATANQGSEATYESGFVIDKFPISRPNLTFSTLTVSNMSPEDSSIYLCSVAGVMNTEAFFGQGTRLTVV.

The table lists this clone with a few counts. This rearrangement joins TRBV2 to TRBJ2-1, with 10 bases lining up with TRBD2. This CDR3 comprises 15 residues. Germline trimming cut 4 bases from V and 6 bases from J; bases unmatched to any gene: 6. Looked up from germline, CDR1 is SNHLY and CDR2 is FYNNEI. CDR3 DNA sequence: TGTGCCAGCAGTGTTTCGAGCGGGGGGGCCAATGAGCAGTTCTTC. This sequence encodes CASSVSSGGANEQFF.

This clone was seen a handful of times. The chain joins TRBV7-2 to TRBJ1-6; D unclear. Germline V gene lookup returns CDR1 SGHTA and CDR2 FQGNSA. CDR3 size: 13 residues. V was shortened by 0 bases and J by 11 bases, with 8 bases between the two germline ends. DNA for the CDR3: TGTGCCAGCAGCTTAGCGCAGAAGACACCCCTCCACTTT. It translates to CASSLAQKTPLHF.

The rearrangement links TRBV4-3 to TRBJ2-1; perhaps TRBD2 as D (5 bases). This CDR3 contains 15 residues. CDR1 is LGHNA and CDR2 is YSLEER in the germline V gene. Trimming removed 0 bases from V and 6 bases from J, with 12 bases in between. The CDR3 DNA is TGCGCCAGCAGCCAAGAATTTGGGAGTGTCAATGAGCAGTTCTTC. Its translation: CASSQEFGSVNEQFF.

This rearrangement joins TRBV4-2 to TRBJ2-2; no clear D gene. Deletions cut 4 bases from V and 3 bases from J, with 9 bases between. The CDR3 is 14 amino acids. The germline gives CDR1 LGHNA, CDR2 YNFKEQ. The CDR3 bases are TGTGCCAGCAGCCGGACCAGAGACACCGGGGAGCTGTTTTTT. This translates into CASSRTRDTGELFF.

V is TRBV7-2 and J is TRBJ1-2; possibly TRBD1 for D (6 bases). The CDR3 extends over 13 amino acids. With 4 bases removed from V and 4 bases from J, the gap between germline ends came to 10 bases. Looked up from germline, CDR1 is SGHTA and CDR2 is FQGNSA. This CDR3 is CASSSQGTYGYTF. DNA for the CDR3: TGTGCCAGCAGCTCCCAGGGGACCTATGGCTACACCTTC.

The chain uses TRBV6-6 and TRBJ2-7, with 8 bases lining up with TRBD1. The trim removed 2 bases at V and 2 bases at J, leaving 2 bases unmatched. The CDR3 has 14 amino acids. CDR1 is MNHNY, CDR2 SVGAGI, per germline (reference sequence). The CDR3 sequence is CASSYGTGTYEQYF. The CDR3, as DNA: TGTGCCAGCAGTTACGGGACAGGAACCTACGAGCAGTACTTC.

This clone came up a few times. V and J are TRBV6-1 and TRBJ2-7; 8 bases are a match to TRBD1. Germline V gene lookup returns CDR1 MNHNS and CDR2 SASEGT. V lost 6 bases to trimming and J lost 2 bases; unmatched junction nucleotides: 6. The CDR3 totals 14 residues. The CDR3 spells CASRSDRAPYEQYF. CDR3 DNA sequence: TGTGCCAGCAGATCGGACAGGGCCCCCTACGAGCAGTACTTC.

The J gene is TRBJ2-7, the V gene TRBV11-1; D remains ambiguous. CDR1 is SGHAT, CDR2 FQDESV, per germline (reference sequence). Trimming took 1 base from V and 0 from J, leaving 10 bases between them. CDR3 size: 15 residues. For the CDR3, the DNA is TGTGCCAGCAGCTTAGTCCTAGAGAGCTCCTACGAGCAGTACTTC. Translation: CASSLVLESSYEQYF.

This sequence joins TRBV9 and TRBJ1-4; unclear D gene. This CDR3 comprises 15 residues. Germline V gives CDR1 SGDLS, CDR2 YYNGEE. Trimming left V 4 bases short and J 0 bases short, with 10 bases between. The CDR3 sequence: CASSLGTATNEKLFF. CDR3 DNA sequence: TGTGCCAGCAGCCTGGGAACGGCAACTAATGAAAAACTGTTTTTT.

This clone was picked up a small number of times. The chain combines TRBV29-1 with TRBJ1-5; 10 positions match TRBD1. Germline CDR1 is SQVTM and CDR2 is ANQGSEA. The CDR3 is 12 amino acids. J was trimmed by 6 bases and V by 7 bases; bases with no gene match: 3. CDR3 nucleotide sequence: TGCAGCGCCGGGACAGGGGCTCAGCCCCAGCATTTT. Its translation: CSAGTGAQPQHF.

The chain uses TRBV27 and TRBJ1-1; no firm D call. Trimming stripped 0 bases from V and 0 bases from J, with 8 bases between. Germline loops: CDR1 MNHEY, CDR2 SMNVEV (reference sequence). The CDR3 has 15 amino acids. The CDR3 reads CASSLSRLMNTEAFF. CDR3 coding DNA: TGTGCCAGCAGTTTATCAAGACTAATGAACACTGAAGCTTTCTTT.

The V call is TRBV9, the J call TRBJ2-2; D gene unclear. The germline V gene has CDR1 SGDLS and CDR2 YYNGEE. The CDR3 loop spans 14 amino acids. Trimming removed 5 bases from V and 1 base from J, with 9 bases in between. The CDR3 is CASRSTVNTGELFF. CDR3 nucleotides: TGTGCCAGCAGGTCTACAGTGAACACCGGGGAGCTGTTTTTT.

The chain employs TRBV29-1 and TRBJ2-3, with TRBD1 identical over 7 bases. Germline V gene sequence: CDR1 SQVTM, CDR2 ANQGSEA. V shed 4 bases and J 5 bases; nucleotides not matched to a gene: 12. This CDR3 has 15 amino acids. The CDR3 region has the DNA TGCAGCGTTGGTACGACAGGGATGGTTCTAGATACGCAGTATTTT. Translating gives CSVGTTGMVLDTQYF.

This clone was counted only a few times. The chain uses TRBV9 and TRBJ1-1; 7 positions agree with TRBD1. Germline values: CDR1 SGDLS, CDR2 YYNGEE. The J segment lost 9 bases and the V segment lost 4 bases, leaving 9 bases of the junction unmatched. There are 13 residues in the CDR3. CDR3 coding DNA: TGTGCCAGCAGCCCCGGGACAGACGAACAAGCTTTCTTT. Translation: CASSPGTDEQAFF. The entire variable domain, with the rest obtained from reference TRBV9 and TRBJ1-1, is as follows: DSGVTQTPKHLITATGQRVTLRCSPRSGDLSVYWYQQSLDQGLQFLIQYYNGEERAKGNILERFSAQQFPDLHSELNLSSLELGDSALYFCASSPGTDEQAFFGQGTRLTVV.

V and J are TRBV29-1 and TRBJ2-5, with TRBD1 as a possible D gene (6 bases). The CDR3 runs to 12 residues. The V end lost 2 bases, the J end lost 6 bases, and 10 bases lay between the germline ends. Per the germline V gene, CDR1 is SQVTM and CDR2 is ANQGSEA. Here the CDR3 reads CSVELGGKTQYF. In nucleotides, the CDR3 is TGCAGCGTTGAATTAGGGGGAAAGACCCAGTACTTC.

The V call is TRBV30, the J call TRBJ1-4; the D gene is possibly TRBD1 (5 bases). Trimming left V 5 bases short and J 5 bases short, with 15 bases between. The germline V gene encodes CDR1 GTSNPN and CDR2 SVGIG (reference sequence). The CDR3 covers 14 residues. The CDR3 nucleotides are TGTGCCTGGGGGGCGAGGGCACTAAATGAAAAACTGTTTTTT. It yields the protein CAWGARALNEKLFF.

The gene calls are TRBV29-1 and TRBJ2-1; D tentatively fits TRBD1 or TRBD2 (5 bases each). CDR3 length equals 15 residues. V lost 3 bases to trimming and J lost 0 bases, with 12 bases between them. Germline-derived CDR1 and CDR2 are SQVTM and ANQGSEA. The chain's CDR3 is CSVDLGRSSYNEQFF. DNA for the CDR3: TGCAGCGTTGACCTGGGACGGAGCTCCTACAATGAGCAGTTCTTC.

The chain carries TRBV30 and TRBJ2-7; D is perhaps TRBD1 (5 bases). The germline CDR1 and CDR2 sequences are GTSNPN and SVGIG (reference sequence). The V end lost 3 bases, the J end lost 2 bases, and 11 bases lay between the germline ends. The CDR3 loop spans 13 amino acids. The CDR3 DNA follows: TGTGCCTGGAGGCGACAGAATCCCTACGAGCAGTACTTC. Its protein is CAWRRQNPYEQYF.

This chain joins TRBV30 and TRBJ1-1; maybe TRBD1 (5 bases). Germline V gives CDR1 GTSNPN, CDR2 SVGIG (reference sequence). V was trimmed by 0 bases and J by 8 bases, leaving 22 bases between them. CDR3 length equals 16 residues. This CDR3 reads CAWSVQVGSRQVEAFF. DNA of the CDR3: TGTGCCTGGAGTGTACAGGTAGGCAGCCGGCAGGTCGAAGCTTTCTTT. Filled out from reference TRBV30 and TRBJ1-1, the complete variable domain reads SQTIHQWPATLVQPVGSPLSLECTVEGTSNPNLYWYRQAAGRGLQLLFYSVGIGQISSEVPQNLSASRPQDRQFILSSKKLLLSDSGFYLCAWSVQVGSRQVEAFFGQGTRLTVV.

In its sample, this clone was seen a few times. This chain connects TRBV6-5 to TRBJ1-5; D remains ambiguous. CDR1 MNHEY and CDR2 SVGAGI come from the germline V gene. The V gene lost 6 bases and the J gene lost 1 base, with 7 bases spanning the gap. The CDR3 is made up of 13 amino acids. In nucleotides, the CDR3 is TGTGCCAGCAGGGGAACGAGCAATCAGCCCCAGCATTTT. It yields the protein CASRGTSNQPQHF.

CDR3 in amino acids: CASSLQGGNQPQHF. For the CDR3, the DNA is TGTGCCAGCAGTCTTCAGGGTGGAAATCAGCCCCAGCATTTT. This chain uses TRBV2 with TRBJ1-5; tentatively, D is TRBD1 (5 bases). CDR1 is SNHLY, CDR2 FYNNEI, per germline. This CDR3 is built from 14 residues. Trimming took 5 bases from V and 4 from J, leaving 12 bases between them.

The gene calls are TRBV29-1 and TRBJ2-3, with D perhaps TRBD1 (6 bases). Germline V gene lookup returns CDR1 SQVTM and CDR2 ANQGSEA. Trimming removed 6 bases at V and 2 bases at J, with 12 bases between. The CDR3 is made up of 13 amino acids. DNA for the CDR3: TGCAGCGTCGGACAGACCCTCACAGATACGCAGTATTTT. It is translated as CSVGQTLTDTQYF.

V and J are TRBV29-1 and TRBJ2-3, with D hard to call. Germline V gene sequence: CDR1 SQVTM, CDR2 ANQGSEA. The CDR3 has 11 residues. V lost 5 bases, J lost 2 bases, and 5 bases lay in between. The chain's CDR3 is CSVHHTDTQYF. CDR3 sequence (DNA): TGCAGCGTTCACCACACAGATACGCAGTATTTT.

V is TRBV14 and J is TRBJ2-3, with TRBD1 matching 7 bases. In germline, CDR1 is SGHDN, CDR2 FVKESK. V lost 2 bases, J lost 2 bases, and 7 bases stayed unmatched. The CDR3 contains 16 residues. The CDR3, as DNA: TGTGCCAGCAGCCAACAATTACAGGGGCACACAGATACGCAGTATTTT. Its protein is CASSQQLQGHTDTQYF.

J is TRBJ2-1 and V is TRBV15, with D possibly being TRBD1 or TRBD2 (6 bases each). The V end lost 3 bases, the J end lost 3 bases, and 12 bases lay between the germline ends. The CDR3 has 15 residues. In germline, CDR1 is LNHNV, CDR2 YYDKDF (reference sequence). The CDR3 bases are TGTGCCACCAGCAGGATTGAGGGGGGCTACAATGAGCAGTTCTTC. Amino acid sequence: CATSRIEGGYNEQFF.

The chain combines TRBV29-1 with TRBJ2-5, with D tentatively TRBD1 (6 bases). There are 13 residues in the CDR3. V dropped 6 bases and J dropped 7 bases, with 18 bases sitting between them. Germline CDR1 SQVTM, CDR2 ANQGSEA. CDR3 residues: CSVQGLTMGTQYF. The CDR3 nucleotides are TGCAGCGTACAGGGCCTGACTATGGGGACCCAGTACTTC.

This chain links TRBV30 with TRBJ2-3; D may be TRBD1 (5 bases). This CDR3 is built from 14 residues. The germline gives CDR1 GTSNPN, CDR2 SVGIG (reference sequence). V was pared by 0 bases and J by 0 bases, with 7 bases between. The CDR3 loop reads CAWSVGQSTDTQYF. For the CDR3, the DNA is TGTGCCTGGAGTGTAGGACAAAGCACAGATACGCAGTATTTT.